These 18 T cell receptor beta chains share one sample of origin, sequenced in a study of multiple sclerosis patients with progressive multifocal leukoencephalopathy. The assay was immunoSEQ multiplex PCR, and TCRdb's table has in-frame clones only and misses some. Among 30,000 or so clones, around 90% were seen once, and the ten largest hold about 5.7%. The time point denotes: time of PML onset. The specimen comprised PBMCs, sampled from a patient treated with natalizumab. All receptors come from a woman in her 40s with progressive multifocal leukoencephalopathy.

The V gene is TRBV2, the J gene TRBJ2-5, with 7 bases fitting TRBD1. The CDR3 length is 14 residues. Trimming cost V 6 bases and J 5 bases; bases outside gene matches: 9. Germline V gene data show CDR1 as SNHLY and CDR2 as FYNNEI. The CDR3 sequence: CASRGDSSLETQYF. DNA of the CDR3: TGTGCCAGCAGAGGGGACAGTTCTTTGGAGACCCAGTACTTC.

J is TRBJ2-2 and V is TRBV5-8; the match to TRBD1 covers 7 bases. J gave up 2 bases and V 3 bases, and 10 bases lay outside the gene matches. The germline gives CDR1 SGHTS, CDR2 YDEGEE. The CDR3 totals 17 residues. For the CDR3, the DNA is TGTGCCAGCAGCTATAACTCCGGGACAGCTAACACCGGGGAGCTGTTTTTT. Its translation: CASSYNSGTANTGELFF.

The gene calls are TRBV7-8 and TRBJ1-1; D unclear. CDR1 and CDR2 from the germline V gene are SGHVS and FQNEAQ. This CDR3 spans 14 amino acids. V gave up 1 base and J gave up 1 base, with 7 bases separating them. This CDR3 is CASSLGGGNTEAFF. For the CDR3, the DNA is TGTGCCAGCAGCTTAGGAGGTGGGAACACTGAAGCTTTCTTT.

The V call is TRBV11-2, the J call TRBJ2-3; 11 bases fit TRBD2. Germline CDR1 is SGHAT and CDR2 is FQNNGV. The CDR3 is 18 residues long. V lost 3 bases to trimming and J lost 3 bases; unmatched junction nucleotides: 11. CDR3 region: CASSFPTLLAGETDTQYF. DNA of the CDR3: TGTGCCAGCAGCTTCCCCACTCTACTAGCGGGGGAGACAGATACGCAGTATTTT.

V and J are TRBV6-6 and TRBJ2-1, with TRBD2 identical over 8 bases. The V gene end was trimmed by 8 bases and the J gene end by 3 bases; junction bases not matched to a gene: 3. CDR3 size: 13 residues. The germline CDR1 and CDR2 sequences are MNHNY and SVGAGI (reference sequence). This CDR3 reads CASAGTSYNEQFF. The CDR3 coding sequence is TGTGCCAGCGCCGGGACTAGCTACAATGAGCAGTTCTTC.

This clone turned up a few times. The rearrangement links TRBV6-5 to TRBJ1-4; D not certain. CDR1 and CDR2 from the germline V gene are MNHEY and SVGAGI. V lost 0 bases and J 8 bases, leaving 10 bases between the germline ends. The CDR3 extends over 14 amino acids. The CDR3 DNA reads as TGTGCCAGCAGTTACTCGGGTCGGACGGAAAAACTGTTTTTT. Its translation: CASSYSGRTEKLFF.

The CDR3: CAWTGQSGANVLTF. In DNA, the CDR3 is TGTGCCTGGACCGGACAATCTGGGGCCAACGTCCTGACTTTC. V gene TRBV30 combines with J gene TRBJ2-6, with D perhaps TRBD1 (5 bases). The germline V gene has CDR1 GTSNPN and CDR2 SVGIG (reference sequence). V lost 4 bases, J lost 1 base, and 8 bases lay in between. This CDR3 contains 14 residues.

The gene calls are TRBV18 and TRBJ2-5; the D is unclear. Trimming stripped 2 bases from V and 11 bases from J, with 18 bases between. The CDR3 loop spans 14 amino acids. The germline V gene encodes CDR1 KGHSH and CDR2 LQKENI. The DNA of the CDR3 is TGTGCCAGCTCACCAGAGAGCCGGTGGGGTGAGCAGTACTTC. The encoded protein is CASSPESRWGEQYF.

This chain connects TRBV4-3 to TRBJ2-5; D uncertain. The V end was cut by 0 bases, the J end by 5 bases, with 10 bases between. The CDR3 covers 14 residues. CDR1 is LGHNA, CDR2 YSLEER, per germline. CDR3 sequence (DNA): TGCGCCAGCAGCCAAGAGGGGTATAGGGAGACCCAGTACTTC. It is translated as CASSQEGYRETQYF.

The chain has TRBV5-4 and TRBJ2-7; D tentatively reads TRBD1 or TRBD2 (5 bases each). V lost 4 bases and J 3 bases, leaving 11 bases between the germline ends. The CDR3 length is 13 residues. Germline-derived CDR1 and CDR2 are SGHNT and YYREEE (reference sequence). The CDR3 DNA reads TGTGCCAGCAGCACGCTTGGGGGCTACGAGCAGTACTTC. Protein product: CASSTLGGYEQYF.

This clone was found a few times. The J gene is TRBJ2-4, the V gene TRBV30; TRBD1 is a possible D gene (8 bases). This CDR3 region has 14 residues. Germline loops: CDR1 GTSNPN, CDR2 SVGIG (reference sequence). The V end lost 0 bases, the J end lost 6 bases, and 12 bases lay between the germline ends. The CDR3 coding sequence is TGTGCCTGGAGTGTACAGGGGGGGTTAAACATTCAGTACTTC. Encoded protein: CAWSVQGGLNIQYF.

This clone came up once. CDR3 in amino acids: CASSFTDRSNYGYTF. The CDR3 DNA reads TGTGCCAGCAGTTTCACAGATAGATCCAACTATGGCTACACCTTC. V is TRBV28 and J is TRBJ1-2, with D unresolved. Germline V gene data show CDR1 as MDHEN and CDR2 as SYDVKM. V lost 3 bases and J lost 2, with 13 bases in between. CDR3 size: 15 residues.

The chain links TRBV6-6 to TRBJ1-1, with unresolved D. Trimming took 2 bases from V and 0 from J, leaving 10 bases between them. The CDR3 is 15 residues long. CDR1 is MNHNY, CDR2 SVGAGI, per germline (reference sequence). CDR3 region: CASSYGGRVNTEAFF. The CDR3 bases are TGTGCCAGCAGTTACGGAGGACGAGTGAACACTGAAGCTTTCTTT.

The chain couples TRBV7-2 to TRBJ1-2, with 8 bases identical to TRBD1. V shed 5 bases and J 4 bases; nucleotides not matched to a gene: 15. The germline CDR1 and CDR2 sequences are SGHTA and FQGNSA. The CDR3 contains 17 residues. CDR3 protein: CASSLGTGAASFYGYTF. The CDR3 DNA reads as TGTGCCAGCAGCCTCGGGACAGGAGCCGCCTCCTTCTATGGCTACACCTTC.

The V gene is TRBV18, the J gene TRBJ2-5; D possibly uses TRBD1 or TRBD2 (5 bases each). CDR3 length: 16 residues. The V gene's germline CDR1 is KGHSH and CDR2 LQKENI. V lost 3 bases and J lost 0, with 14 bases in between. The CDR3 DNA is TGTGCCAGCTCACCTGAGGGGCAATCTTACCAAGAGACCCAGTACTTC. This codes for CASSPEGQSYQETQYF. Together with reference TRBV18 and TRBJ2-5, the CDR3 gives the full variable domain: NAGVMQNPRHLVRRRGQEARLRCSPMKGHSHVYWYRQLPEEGLKFMVYLQKENIIDESGMPKERFSAEFPKEGPSILRIQQVVRGDSAAYFCASSPEGQSYQETQYFGPGTRLLVL.

The genes are TRBV27 and TRBJ2-3; D unclear. V shed 4 bases and J shed 6 bases, with 11 bases lying between them. The CDR3 runs 13 residues. CDR1 and CDR2 from the germline V gene are MNHEY and SMNVEV (reference sequence). CDR3 sequence: CASSSRRSDTQYF. The DNA of the CDR3 is TGTGCCAGCAGTTCCCGTAGATCCGATACGCAGTATTTT.

The chain carries TRBV7-2 and TRBJ1-1, with 8 positions matching TRBD1. The CDR3 is 17 residues long. Germline V gene sequence: CDR1 SGHTA, CDR2 FQGNSA. The V and J ends lost 4 bases and 0 bases, in that order; junction bases with no gene match: 10. DNA of the CDR3: TGTGCCAGCAGCTCCCAGGGGGCGCGAATTCTGAACACTGAAGCTTTCTTT. It yields the protein CASSSQGARILNTEAFF.

This chain connects TRBV19 to TRBJ1-2; D not resolved. The V end was cut by 6 bases, the J end by 5 bases, with 19 bases between. This CDR3 has 15 residues. Germline values: CDR1 LNHDA, CDR2 SQIVND (reference sequence). CDR3 coding DNA: TGTGCCAGTAGGGACTCAGGTCGTTATTCTTATGGCTACACCTTC. Translated: CASRDSGRYSYGYTF.